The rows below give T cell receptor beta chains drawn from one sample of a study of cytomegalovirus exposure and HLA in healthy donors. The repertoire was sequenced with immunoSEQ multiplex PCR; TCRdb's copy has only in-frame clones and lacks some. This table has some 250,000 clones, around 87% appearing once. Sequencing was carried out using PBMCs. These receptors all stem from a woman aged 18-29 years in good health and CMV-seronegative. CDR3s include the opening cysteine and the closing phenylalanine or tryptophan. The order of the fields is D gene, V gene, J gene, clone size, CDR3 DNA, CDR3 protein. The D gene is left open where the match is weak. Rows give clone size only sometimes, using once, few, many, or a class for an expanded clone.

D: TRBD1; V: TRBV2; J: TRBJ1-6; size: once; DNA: TGTGCCAGCAGCAACGACAGGACAGGCCTTAATTCACCCCTCCACTTT; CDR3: CASSNDRTGLNSPLHF
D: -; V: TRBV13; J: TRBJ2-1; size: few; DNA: TGTGCCAGCCAAGGTCCTAGCGATGAGCAGTTCTTC; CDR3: CASQGPSDEQFF
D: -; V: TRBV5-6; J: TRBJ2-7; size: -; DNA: TGTGCCAGCAGCTTGGCAGACAGCTCCTACGAGCAGTACTTC; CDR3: CASSLADSSYEQYF
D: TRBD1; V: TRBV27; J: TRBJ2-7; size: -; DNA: TGTGCCAGCAGTAAGGGACAGGGGCCAGAAGGGACGTACTTC; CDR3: CASSKGQGPEGTYF
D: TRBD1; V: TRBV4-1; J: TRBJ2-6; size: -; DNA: TGCGCCAGCAGCCCCTCAGGGGACAGGGCTGGGGCCAACGTCCTGACTTTC; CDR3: CASSPSGDRAGANVLTF
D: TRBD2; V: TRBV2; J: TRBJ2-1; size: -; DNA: TGTGCCAGCAGTGTCTTAGCGGGGGGGCATTCGAATTCAAATGAGCAGTTCTTC; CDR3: CASSVLAGGHSNSNEQFF
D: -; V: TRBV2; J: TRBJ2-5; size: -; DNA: TGTGCCAGCAGGAGCCAAGAGACCCAGTACTTC; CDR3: CASRSQETQYF
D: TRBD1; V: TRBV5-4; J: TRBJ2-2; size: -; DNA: TGTGCCAGCAGCCCCGGGACAGCGAACACCGGGGAGCTGTTTTTT; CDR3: CASSPGTANTGELFF
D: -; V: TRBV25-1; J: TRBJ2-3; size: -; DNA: TGTGCCAGCACACAGGTTGGCGCAGATACGCAGTATTTT; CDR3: CASTQVGADTQYF
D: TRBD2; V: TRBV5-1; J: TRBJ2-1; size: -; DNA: TGCGCCAGCAGCTTGGCCGTAGCGGGGGGTAATGAGCAGTTCTTC; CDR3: CASSLAVAGGNEQFF
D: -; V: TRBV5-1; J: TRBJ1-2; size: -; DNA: TGCGCCAGCAGCTTGCCCGGACTAGCTAACTATGGCTACACCTTC; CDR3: CASSLPGLANYGYTF
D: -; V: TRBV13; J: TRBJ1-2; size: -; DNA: TGTGCCAGCAGCGAACCGTGGCCAGGGGTTAACTATGGCTACACCTTC; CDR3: CASSEPWPGVNYGYTF
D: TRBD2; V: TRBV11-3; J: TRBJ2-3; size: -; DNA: TGTGCCAGCAGCATCCGGGGGGACACAGATACGCAGTATTTT; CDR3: CASSIRGDTDTQYF
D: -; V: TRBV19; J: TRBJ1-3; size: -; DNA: TGTGCCAGTAGTATCCTCTTCGGCTCTGGAAACACCATATATTTT; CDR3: CASSILFGSGNTIYF
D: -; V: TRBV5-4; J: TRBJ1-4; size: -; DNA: TGTGCCAGCAGCTTGACGGGTCGCAATGAAAAACTGTTTTTT; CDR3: CASSLTGRNEKLFF
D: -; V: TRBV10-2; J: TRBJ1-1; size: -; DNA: TGCGCCAGCAGTGAAATGGCCCCTCTAAAGCGGGCTTTCTTT; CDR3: CASSEMAPLKRAFF
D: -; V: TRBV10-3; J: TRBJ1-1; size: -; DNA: TGTGCCATCAGTGAGTCCGGGGTAGCTGAAGCTTTCTTT; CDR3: CAISESGVAEAFF
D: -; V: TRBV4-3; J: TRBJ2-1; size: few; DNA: TGCGCCAGCAGCCATACAGGGAAGGGTGAGCAGTTCTTC; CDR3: CASSHTGKGEQFF
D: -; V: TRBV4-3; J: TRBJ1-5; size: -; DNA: TGCGCCAGCAGCCAAGTGCCAGGGCAGGGGCAGCCCCAGCATTTT; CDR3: CASSQVPGQGQPQHF
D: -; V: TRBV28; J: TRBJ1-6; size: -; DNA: TGTGCCAGCAGTCCCGTGGGGGGGCGTTATTCACCCCTCCACTTT; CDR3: CASSPVGGRYSPLHF
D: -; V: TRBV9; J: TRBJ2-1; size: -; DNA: TGTGCCAGCAGCGGAGGGGGAGGGGTCTCCTACAATGAGCAGTTCTTC; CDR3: CASSGGGGVSYNEQFF
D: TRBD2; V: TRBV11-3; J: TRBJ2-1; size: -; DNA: TGTGCCAGCAGTCGGACTAGCGGGGACTACAATGAGCAGTTCTTC; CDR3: CASSRTSGDYNEQFF
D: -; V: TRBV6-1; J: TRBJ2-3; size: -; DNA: TGTGCCAGCAGTCAAAGACAGAGCACAGATACGCAGTATTTT; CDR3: CASSQRQSTDTQYF
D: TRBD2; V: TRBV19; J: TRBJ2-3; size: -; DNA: TGTGCCAGTAGGACTAGCGGGGATACGCAGTATTTT; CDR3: CASRTSGDTQYF
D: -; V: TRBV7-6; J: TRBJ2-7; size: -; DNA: TGTGCCAGCAGCCTTAGCCCTCGTAGGGAGCAGTACTTC; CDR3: CASSLSPRREQYF
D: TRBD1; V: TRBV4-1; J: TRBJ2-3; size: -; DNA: TGCGCCAGCAGCCAAGAGGGGGTGGGACAGGGGACAGATACGCAGTATTTT; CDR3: CASSQEGVGQGTDTQYF
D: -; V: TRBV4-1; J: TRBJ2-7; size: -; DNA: TGCGCCAGCAGCCAAGCCGGGGGAGCTTCTTGGGAGCAGTACTTC; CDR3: CASSQAGGASWEQYF
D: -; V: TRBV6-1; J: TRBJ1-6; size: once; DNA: TGTGCCAGCAGTGAGGCGGCGGGACTGAATTCACCCCTCCACTTT; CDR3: CASSEAAGLNSPLHF
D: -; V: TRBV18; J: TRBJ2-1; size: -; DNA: TGTGCCAGCTCACTAAACAGGGACGGCTCCTACAATGAGCAGTTCTTC; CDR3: CASSLNRDGSYNEQFF
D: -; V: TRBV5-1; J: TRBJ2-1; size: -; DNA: TGCGCCAGCAGCTTAGTCTGGGCAAGCTCCTACAATGAGCAGTTCTTC; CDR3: CASSLVWASSYNEQFF
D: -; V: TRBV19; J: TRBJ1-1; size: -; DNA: TGTGCCAGTAGTACTCAAAAGAGCACTGAAGCTTTCTTT; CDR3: CASSTQKSTEAFF
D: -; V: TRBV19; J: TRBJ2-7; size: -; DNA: TGTGCCAGTAGTATCGGCCAGGGAGGCTCCTACGAGCAGTACTTC; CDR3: CASSIGQGGSYEQYF
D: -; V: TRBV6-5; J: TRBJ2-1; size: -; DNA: TGTGCCAGCAGACAAACAGGGATCCCCTACAATGAGCAGTTCTTC; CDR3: CASRQTGIPYNEQFF
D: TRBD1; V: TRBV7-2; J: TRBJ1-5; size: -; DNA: TGTGCCAGCAGCCGTCTCGGACAGGGTTGGGATCAGCCCCAGCATTTT; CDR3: CASSRLGQGWDQPQHF
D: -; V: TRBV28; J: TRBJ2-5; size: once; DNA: TGTGCCAGCAGTCTTACAGGATACCAAGAGACCCAGTACTTC; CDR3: CASSLTGYQETQYF
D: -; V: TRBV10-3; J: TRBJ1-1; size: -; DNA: TGTGCCATCAGTGCCTCGCGGGCTGAAGCTTTCTTT; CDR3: CAISASRAEAFF
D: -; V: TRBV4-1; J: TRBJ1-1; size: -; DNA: TGCGCCAGCTCAGGTTCTGAAGCTTTCTTT; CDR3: CASSGSEAFF
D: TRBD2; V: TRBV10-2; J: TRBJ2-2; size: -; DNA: TGCGCCAGCAGGGGGGGGACTAAAAACACCGGGGAGCTGTTTTTT; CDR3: CASRGGTKNTGELFF
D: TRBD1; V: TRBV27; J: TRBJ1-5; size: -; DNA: TGTGCCAGCAGTTTATCCCGACAGGGAGGCAATCAGCCCCAGCATTTT; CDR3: CASSLSRQGGNQPQHF
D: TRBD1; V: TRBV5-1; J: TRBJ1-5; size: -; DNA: TGCGCCAGCAGCCTCTGGACAGGGAGCAATCAGCCCCAGCATTTT; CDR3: CASSLWTGSNQPQHF
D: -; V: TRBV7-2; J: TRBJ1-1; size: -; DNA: TGTGCCAGCAGCCCGGAGGTCGGACAGCGGGAAGCTTTCTTT; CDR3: CASSPEVGQREAFF
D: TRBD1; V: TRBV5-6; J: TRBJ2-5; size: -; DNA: TGTGCCAGCAGCGCCGCCGGGACAGGGGAAGAGACCCAGTACTTC; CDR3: CASSAAGTGEETQYF
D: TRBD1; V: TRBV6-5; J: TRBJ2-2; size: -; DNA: TGTGCCAGCCGTCGACAGGGGGACAACACCGGGGAGCTGTTTTTT; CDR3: CASRRQGDNTGELFF